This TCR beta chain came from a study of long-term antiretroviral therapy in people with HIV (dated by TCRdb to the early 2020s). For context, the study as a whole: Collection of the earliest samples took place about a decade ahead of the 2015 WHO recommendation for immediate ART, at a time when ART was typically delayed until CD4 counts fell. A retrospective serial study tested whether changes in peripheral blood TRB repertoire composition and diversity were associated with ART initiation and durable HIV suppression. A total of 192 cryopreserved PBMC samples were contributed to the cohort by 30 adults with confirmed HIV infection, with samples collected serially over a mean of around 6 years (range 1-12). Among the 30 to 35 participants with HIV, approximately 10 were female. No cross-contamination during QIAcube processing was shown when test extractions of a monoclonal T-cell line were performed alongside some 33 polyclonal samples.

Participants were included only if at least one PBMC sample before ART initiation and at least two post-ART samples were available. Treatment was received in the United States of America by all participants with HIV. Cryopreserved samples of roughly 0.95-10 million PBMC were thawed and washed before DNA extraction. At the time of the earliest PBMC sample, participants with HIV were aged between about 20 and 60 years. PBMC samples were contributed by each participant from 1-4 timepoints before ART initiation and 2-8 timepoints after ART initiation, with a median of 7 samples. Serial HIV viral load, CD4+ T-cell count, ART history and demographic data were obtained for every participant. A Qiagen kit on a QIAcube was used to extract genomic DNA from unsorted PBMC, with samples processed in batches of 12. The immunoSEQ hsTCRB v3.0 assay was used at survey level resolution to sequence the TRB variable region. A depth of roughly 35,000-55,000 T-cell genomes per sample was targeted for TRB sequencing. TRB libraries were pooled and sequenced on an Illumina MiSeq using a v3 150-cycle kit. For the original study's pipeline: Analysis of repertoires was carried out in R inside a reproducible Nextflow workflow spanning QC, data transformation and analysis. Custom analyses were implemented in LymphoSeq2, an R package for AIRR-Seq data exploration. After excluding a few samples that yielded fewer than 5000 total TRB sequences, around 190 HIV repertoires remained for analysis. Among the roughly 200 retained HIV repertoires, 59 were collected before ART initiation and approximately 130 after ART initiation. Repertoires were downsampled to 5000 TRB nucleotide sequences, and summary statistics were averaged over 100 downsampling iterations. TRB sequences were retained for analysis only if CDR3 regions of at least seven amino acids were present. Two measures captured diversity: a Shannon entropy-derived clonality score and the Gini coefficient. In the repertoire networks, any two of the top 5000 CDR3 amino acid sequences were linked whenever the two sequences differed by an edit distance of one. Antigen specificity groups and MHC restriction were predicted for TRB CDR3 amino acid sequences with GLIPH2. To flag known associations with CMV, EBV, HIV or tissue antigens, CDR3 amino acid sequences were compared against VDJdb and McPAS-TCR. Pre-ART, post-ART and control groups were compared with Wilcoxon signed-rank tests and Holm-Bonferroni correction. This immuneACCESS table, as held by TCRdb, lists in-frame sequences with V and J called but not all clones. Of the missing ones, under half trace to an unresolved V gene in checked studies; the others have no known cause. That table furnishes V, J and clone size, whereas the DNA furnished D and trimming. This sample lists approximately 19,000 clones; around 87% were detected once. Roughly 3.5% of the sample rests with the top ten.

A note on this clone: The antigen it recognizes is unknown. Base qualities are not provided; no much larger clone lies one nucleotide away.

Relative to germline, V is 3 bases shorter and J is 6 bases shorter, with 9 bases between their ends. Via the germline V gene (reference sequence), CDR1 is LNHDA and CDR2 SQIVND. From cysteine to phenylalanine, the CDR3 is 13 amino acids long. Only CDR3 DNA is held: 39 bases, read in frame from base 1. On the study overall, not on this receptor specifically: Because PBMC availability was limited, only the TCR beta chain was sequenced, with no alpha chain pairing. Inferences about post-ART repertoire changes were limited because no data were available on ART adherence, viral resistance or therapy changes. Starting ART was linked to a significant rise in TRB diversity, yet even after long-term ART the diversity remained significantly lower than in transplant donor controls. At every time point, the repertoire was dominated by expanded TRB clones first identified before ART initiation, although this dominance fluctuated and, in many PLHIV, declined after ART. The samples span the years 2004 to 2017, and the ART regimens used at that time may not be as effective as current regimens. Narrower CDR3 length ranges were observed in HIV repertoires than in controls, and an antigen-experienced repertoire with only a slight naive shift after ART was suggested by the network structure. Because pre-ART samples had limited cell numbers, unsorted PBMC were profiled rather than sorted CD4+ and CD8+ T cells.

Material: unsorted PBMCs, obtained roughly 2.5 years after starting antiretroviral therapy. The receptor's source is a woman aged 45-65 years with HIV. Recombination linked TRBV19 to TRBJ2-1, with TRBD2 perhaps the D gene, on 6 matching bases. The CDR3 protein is CASSIRRGNEQFF. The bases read TGTGCCAGTAGTATCCGGAGGGGCAATGAGCAGTTCTTC.